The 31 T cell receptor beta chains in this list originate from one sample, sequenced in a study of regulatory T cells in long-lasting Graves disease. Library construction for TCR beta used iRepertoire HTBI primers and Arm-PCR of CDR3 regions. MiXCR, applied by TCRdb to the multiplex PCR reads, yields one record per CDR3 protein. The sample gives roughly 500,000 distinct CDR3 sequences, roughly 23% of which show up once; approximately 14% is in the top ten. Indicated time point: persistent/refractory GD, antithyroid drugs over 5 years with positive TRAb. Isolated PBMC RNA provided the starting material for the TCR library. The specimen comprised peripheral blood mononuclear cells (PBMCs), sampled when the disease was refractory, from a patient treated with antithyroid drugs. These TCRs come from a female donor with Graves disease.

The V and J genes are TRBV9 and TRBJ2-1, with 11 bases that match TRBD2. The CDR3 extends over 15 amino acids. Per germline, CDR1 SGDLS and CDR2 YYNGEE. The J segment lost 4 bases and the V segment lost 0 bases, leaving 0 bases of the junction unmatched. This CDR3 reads CASSVGTSGYNEQFF. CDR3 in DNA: TGTGCCAGCAGCGTAGGGACTAGCGGGTACAATGAGCAGTTCTTC.

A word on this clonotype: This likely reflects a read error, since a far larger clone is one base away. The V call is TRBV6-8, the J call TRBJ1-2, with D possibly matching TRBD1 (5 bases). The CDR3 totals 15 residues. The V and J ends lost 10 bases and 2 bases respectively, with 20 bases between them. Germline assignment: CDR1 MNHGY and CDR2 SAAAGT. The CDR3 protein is CATYDARGPNYGYTF. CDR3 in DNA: TGTGCCACCTACGACGCCCGGGGCCCCAACTATGGCTACACCTTC.

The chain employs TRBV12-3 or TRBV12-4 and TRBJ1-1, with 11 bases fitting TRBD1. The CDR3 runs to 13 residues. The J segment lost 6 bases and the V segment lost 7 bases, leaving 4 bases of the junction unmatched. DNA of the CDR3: TGTGCCAGCACCAGGACAGGGGGCGCTGAAGCTTTCTTT. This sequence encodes CASTRTGGAEAFF.

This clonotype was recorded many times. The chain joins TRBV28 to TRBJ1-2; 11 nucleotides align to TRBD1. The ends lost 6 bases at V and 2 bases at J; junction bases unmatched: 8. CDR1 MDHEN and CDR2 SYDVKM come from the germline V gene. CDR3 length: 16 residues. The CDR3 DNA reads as TGTGCCAGCAGCCTGGACAGGGGGCGCTGGAACTATGGCTACACCTTC. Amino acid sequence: CASSLDRGRWNYGYTF.

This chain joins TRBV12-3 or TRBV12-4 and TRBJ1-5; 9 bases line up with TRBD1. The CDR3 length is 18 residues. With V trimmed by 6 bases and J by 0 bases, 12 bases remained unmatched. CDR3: CASSGAGTGTISNQPQHF. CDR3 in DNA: TGTGCCAGCAGCGGGGCCGGGACAGGGACCATTAGCAATCAGCCCCAGCATTTT.

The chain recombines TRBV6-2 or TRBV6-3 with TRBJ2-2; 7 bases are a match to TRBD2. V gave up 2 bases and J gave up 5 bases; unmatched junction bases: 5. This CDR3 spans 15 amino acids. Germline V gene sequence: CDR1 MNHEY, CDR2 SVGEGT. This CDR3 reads CASSYGGGFTGELFF. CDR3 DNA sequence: TGTGCCAGCAGTTACGGCGGGGGATTTACCGGGGAGCTGTTTTTT.

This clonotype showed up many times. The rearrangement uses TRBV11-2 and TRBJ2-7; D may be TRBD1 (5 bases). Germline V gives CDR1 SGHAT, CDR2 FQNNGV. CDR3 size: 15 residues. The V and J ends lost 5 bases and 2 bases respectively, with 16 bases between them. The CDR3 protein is CASSTSQGLTYEQYF. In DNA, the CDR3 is TGTGCCAGCAGCACCTCCCAGGGCCTCACCTACGAGCAGTACTTC. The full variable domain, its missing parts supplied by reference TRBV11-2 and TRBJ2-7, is EAGVAQSPRYKIIEKRQSVAFWCNPISGHATLYWYQQILGQGPKLLIQFQNNGVVDDSQLPKDRFSAERLKGVDSTLKIQPAKLEDSAVYLCASSTSQGLTYEQYFGPGTRLTVT.

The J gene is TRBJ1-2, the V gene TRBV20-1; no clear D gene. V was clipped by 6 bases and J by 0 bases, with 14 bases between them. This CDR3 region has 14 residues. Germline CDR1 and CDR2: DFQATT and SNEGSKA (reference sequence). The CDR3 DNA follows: TGCAGTGCCCCCCTTGGTGGGTCTAACTATGGCTACACCTTC. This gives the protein CSAPLGGSNYGYTF.

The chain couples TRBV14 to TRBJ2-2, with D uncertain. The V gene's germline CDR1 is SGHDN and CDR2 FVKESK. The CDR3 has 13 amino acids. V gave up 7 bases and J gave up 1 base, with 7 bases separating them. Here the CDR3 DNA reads TGTGCCAGCAAAATGGAGAACACCGGGGAGCTGTTTTTT. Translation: CASKMENTGELFF.

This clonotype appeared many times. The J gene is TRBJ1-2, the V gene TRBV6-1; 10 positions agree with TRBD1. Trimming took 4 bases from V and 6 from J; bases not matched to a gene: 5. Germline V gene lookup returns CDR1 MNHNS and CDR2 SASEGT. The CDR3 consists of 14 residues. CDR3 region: CASSGTGGVDGYTF. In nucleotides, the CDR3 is TGTGCCAGCAGTGGGACAGGGGGGGTTGATGGCTACACCTTC.

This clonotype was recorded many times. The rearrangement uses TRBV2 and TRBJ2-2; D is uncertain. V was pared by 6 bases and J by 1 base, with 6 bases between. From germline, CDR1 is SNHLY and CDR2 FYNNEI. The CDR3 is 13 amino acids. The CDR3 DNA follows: TGTGCCAGCAGCGCAGGGAACACCGGGGAGCTGTTTTTT. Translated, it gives CASSAGNTGELFF.

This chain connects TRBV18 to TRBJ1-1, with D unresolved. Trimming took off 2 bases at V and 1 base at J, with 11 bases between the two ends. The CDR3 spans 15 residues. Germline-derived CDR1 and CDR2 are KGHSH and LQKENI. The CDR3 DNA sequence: TGTGCCAGCTCACCATCTAATTGGCAGAACACTGAAGCTTTCTTT. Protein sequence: CASSPSNWQNTEAFF.

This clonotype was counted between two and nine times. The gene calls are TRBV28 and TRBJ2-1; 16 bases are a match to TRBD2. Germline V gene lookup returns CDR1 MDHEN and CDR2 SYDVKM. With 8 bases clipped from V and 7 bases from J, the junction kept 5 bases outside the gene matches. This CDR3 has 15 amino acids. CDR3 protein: CASGPGLAGGNEQFF. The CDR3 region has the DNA TGTGCCAGCGGGCCGGGACTAGCGGGAGGGAATGAGCAGTTCTTC.

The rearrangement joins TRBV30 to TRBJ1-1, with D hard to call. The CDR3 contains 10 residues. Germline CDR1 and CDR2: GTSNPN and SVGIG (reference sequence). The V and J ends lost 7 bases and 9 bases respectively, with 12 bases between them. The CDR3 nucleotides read TGTGCCTACCAAGCCATTAAAGCTTTCTTT. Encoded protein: CAYQAIKAFF.

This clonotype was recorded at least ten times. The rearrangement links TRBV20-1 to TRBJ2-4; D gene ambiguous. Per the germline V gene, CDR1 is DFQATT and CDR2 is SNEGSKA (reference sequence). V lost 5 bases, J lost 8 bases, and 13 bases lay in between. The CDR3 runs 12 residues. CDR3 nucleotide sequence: TGCAGTGCTGTTCCGGACGAGGACATTCAGTACTTC. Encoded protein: CSAVPDEDIQYF.

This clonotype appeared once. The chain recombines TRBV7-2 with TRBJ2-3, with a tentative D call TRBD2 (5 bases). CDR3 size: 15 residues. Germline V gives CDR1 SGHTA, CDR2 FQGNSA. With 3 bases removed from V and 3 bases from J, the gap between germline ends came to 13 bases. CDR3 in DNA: TGTGCCAGCAGCTTGATACGACTATCTACAGATACGCAGTATTTT. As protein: CASSLIRLSTDTQYF.

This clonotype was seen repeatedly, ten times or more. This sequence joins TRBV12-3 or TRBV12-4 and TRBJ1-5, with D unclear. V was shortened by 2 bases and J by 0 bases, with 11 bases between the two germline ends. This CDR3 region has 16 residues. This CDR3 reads CASSLRSGDSNQPQHF. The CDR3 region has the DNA TGTGCCAGCAGTTTAAGGTCAGGTGATAGCAATCAGCCCCAGCATTTT.

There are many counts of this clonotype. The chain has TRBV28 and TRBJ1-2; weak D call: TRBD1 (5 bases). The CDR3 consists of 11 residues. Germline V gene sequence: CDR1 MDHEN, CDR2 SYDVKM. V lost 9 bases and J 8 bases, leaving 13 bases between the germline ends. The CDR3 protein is CARGTTQGYTF. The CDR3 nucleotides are TGTGCCAGGGGGACCACTCAGGGCTACACCTTC.

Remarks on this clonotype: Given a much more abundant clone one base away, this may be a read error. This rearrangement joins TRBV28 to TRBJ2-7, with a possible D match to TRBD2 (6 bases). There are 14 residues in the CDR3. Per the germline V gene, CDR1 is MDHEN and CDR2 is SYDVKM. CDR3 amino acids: CAGRTGTFLYEQYF. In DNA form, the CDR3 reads TGTGCCGGCAGGACCGGGACTTTTCTATACGAGCAGTACTTC.

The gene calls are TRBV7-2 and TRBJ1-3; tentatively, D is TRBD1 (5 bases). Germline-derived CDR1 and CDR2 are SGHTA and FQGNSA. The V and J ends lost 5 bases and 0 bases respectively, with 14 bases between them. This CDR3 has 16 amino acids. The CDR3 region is CASSVGPQSSGNTIYF. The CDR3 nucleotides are TGTGCCAGCAGCGTGGGACCCCAAAGCTCTGGAAACACCATATATTTT.

The CDR3 reads CASSRAGVRPQHF. The CDR3 nucleotides read TGTGCCAGCAGTAGGGCAGGGGTAAGGCCCCAGCATTTT. The V gene is TRBV6-4, the J gene TRBJ1-5, with TRBD1 as a possible D gene (6 bases). Trimming left V 5 bases short and J 9 bases short, with 14 bases between. The CDR3 is made up of 13 amino acids. Germline CDR1 reads MRHNA; CDR2 reads SNTAGT.

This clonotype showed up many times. The DNA of the CDR3 is TGCAGCGTAGGACAGGGGGTCGGGACTAATGAAAAACTGTTTTTT. Encoded protein: CSVGQGVGTNEKLFF. The gene calls are TRBV29-1 and TRBJ1-4; 10 nucleotides agree with TRBD1. CDR3 length equals 15 residues. Germline CDR1 is SQVTM and CDR2 is ANQGSEA. J lost 2 bases, V lost 6 bases, and 6 bases had no gene match. The full variable domain, with the rest looked up from reference TRBV29-1 and TRBJ1-4, is SAVISQKPSRDICQRGTSLTIQCQVDSQVTMMFWYRQQPGQSLTLIATANQGSEATYESGFVIDKFPISRPNLTFSTLTVSNMSPEDSSIYLCSVGQGVGTNEKLFFGSGTQLSVL.

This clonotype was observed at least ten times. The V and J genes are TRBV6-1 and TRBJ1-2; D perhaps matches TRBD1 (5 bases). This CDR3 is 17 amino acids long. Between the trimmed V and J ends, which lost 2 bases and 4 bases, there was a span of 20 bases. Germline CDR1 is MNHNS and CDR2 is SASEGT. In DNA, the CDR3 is TGTGCCAGCAGTGAAAACGGGGGGTTCCTGCGCTTCTATGGCTACACCTTC. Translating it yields CASSENGGFLRFYGYTF.

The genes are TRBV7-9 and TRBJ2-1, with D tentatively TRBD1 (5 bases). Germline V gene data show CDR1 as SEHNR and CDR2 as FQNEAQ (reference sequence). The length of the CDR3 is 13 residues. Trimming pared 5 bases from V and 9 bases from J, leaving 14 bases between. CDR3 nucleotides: TGTGCCAGCAGCCCTCCGACGCAGGGTGAGCAGTTCTTC. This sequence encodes CASSPPTQGEQFF.

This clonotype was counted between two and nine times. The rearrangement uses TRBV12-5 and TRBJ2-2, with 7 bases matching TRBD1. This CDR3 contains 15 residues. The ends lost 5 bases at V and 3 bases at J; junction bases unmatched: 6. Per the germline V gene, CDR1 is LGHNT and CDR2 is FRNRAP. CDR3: CASGPGDRYTGELFF. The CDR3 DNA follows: TGTGCTAGTGGTCCAGGGGACAGATACACCGGGGAGCTGTTTTTT.

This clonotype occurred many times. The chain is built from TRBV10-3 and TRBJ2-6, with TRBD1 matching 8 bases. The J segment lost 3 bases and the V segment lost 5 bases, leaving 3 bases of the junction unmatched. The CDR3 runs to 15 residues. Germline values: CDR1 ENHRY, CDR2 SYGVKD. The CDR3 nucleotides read TGTGCCATCAGTCAACAGGGGGTTGGGGCCAACGTCCTGACTTTC. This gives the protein CAISQQGVGANVLTF.

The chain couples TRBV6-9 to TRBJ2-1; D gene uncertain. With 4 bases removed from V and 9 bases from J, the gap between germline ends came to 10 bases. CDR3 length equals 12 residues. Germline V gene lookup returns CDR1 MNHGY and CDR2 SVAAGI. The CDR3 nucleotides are TGTGCCAGCAGTTCTAATTCGGGTGAGCAGTTCTTC. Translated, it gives CASSSNSGEQFF.

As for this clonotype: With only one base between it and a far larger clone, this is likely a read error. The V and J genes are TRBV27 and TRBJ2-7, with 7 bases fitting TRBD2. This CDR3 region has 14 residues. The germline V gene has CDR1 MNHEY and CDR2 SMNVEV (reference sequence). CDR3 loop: CATSTWGGDYVQYF. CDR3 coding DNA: TGTGCCACCAGCACCTGGGGCGGGGACTACGTGCAGTACTTC.

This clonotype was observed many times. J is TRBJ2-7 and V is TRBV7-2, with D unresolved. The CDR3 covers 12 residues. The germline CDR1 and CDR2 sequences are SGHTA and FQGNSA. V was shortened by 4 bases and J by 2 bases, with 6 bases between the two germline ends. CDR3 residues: CASSYTAYEQYF. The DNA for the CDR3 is TGTGCCAGCAGCTACACAGCCTACGAGCAGTACTTC. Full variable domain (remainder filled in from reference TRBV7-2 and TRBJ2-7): GAGVSQSPSNKVTEKGKDVELRCDPISGHTALYWYRQSLGQGLEFLIYFQGNSAPDKSGLPSDRFSAERTGGSVSTLTIQRTQQEDSAVYLCASSYTAYEQYFGPGTRLTVT.

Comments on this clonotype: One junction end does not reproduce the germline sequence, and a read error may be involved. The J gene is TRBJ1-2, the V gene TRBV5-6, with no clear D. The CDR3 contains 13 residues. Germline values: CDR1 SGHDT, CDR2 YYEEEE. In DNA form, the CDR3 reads TGTGCCAGCAGCTCAACATGGAACCATGGCTACATCTTC. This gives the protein CASSSTWNHGYIF. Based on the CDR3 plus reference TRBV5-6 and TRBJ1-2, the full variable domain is DAGVTQSPTHLIKTRGQQVTLRCSPKSGHDTVSWYQQALGQGPQFIFQYYEEEERQRGNFPDRFSGHQFPNYSSELNVNALLLGDSALYLCASSSTWNHGYIFGSGTRLTVV.

CDR3 nucleotides: TGTGCCAGCCAAGGCGGAGGCCAAGAGACCCAGTACTTC. It yields the protein CASQGGGQETQYF. V usage is TRBV12-3 or TRBV12-4 and J usage is TRBJ2-5, with D possibly being TRBD2 (5 bases). Trimming removed 8 bases at V and 1 base at J, with 11 bases between. CDR3 length: 13 amino acids.